One T cell receptor (beta chain) is described in this entry. Its antigen remains unknown. V was pared by 4 bases and J by 6 bases, with 5 bases of the junction left unmatched. Germline lookup yields CDR1 SGHRS and CDR2 YFSETQ. CDR3 size: 14 residues. The sample originates from a study of shared clonotypes between healthy human individuals. The wider study: Each donor contributed plates that comprised three CD4 naive, three CD4 memory, two CD8 naive and one CD8 memory. Overall study findings and caveats: Naive subsets generally had larger estimated richness than memory subsets. Non-shared clonotypes displayed generation probabilities falling below those of clonotypes present in all four donors.

All donors were Caucasian adults living in Nashville, Tennessee. Repertoires were generated with immunoSEQ multiplex PCR, while TCRdb's copy carries only in-frame clones and drops some. Altogether 950,000 to 1,300,000 clones are present, roughly 70% being singletons, with the ten largest covering over 1.3%. Specimen: memory CD4+ T cells sorted from blood. Regarding subset: CD45RA-negative fraction. The gene calls are TRBV5-1 and TRBJ2-2; 8 positions match TRBD1. This receptor was identified in a man younger than 30 in good health. In DNA, the CDR3 is TGCGCCAGCAGCCCTTCGACAGGGGCCGGGGAGCTGTTTTTT. Protein sequence: CASSPSTGAGELFF.